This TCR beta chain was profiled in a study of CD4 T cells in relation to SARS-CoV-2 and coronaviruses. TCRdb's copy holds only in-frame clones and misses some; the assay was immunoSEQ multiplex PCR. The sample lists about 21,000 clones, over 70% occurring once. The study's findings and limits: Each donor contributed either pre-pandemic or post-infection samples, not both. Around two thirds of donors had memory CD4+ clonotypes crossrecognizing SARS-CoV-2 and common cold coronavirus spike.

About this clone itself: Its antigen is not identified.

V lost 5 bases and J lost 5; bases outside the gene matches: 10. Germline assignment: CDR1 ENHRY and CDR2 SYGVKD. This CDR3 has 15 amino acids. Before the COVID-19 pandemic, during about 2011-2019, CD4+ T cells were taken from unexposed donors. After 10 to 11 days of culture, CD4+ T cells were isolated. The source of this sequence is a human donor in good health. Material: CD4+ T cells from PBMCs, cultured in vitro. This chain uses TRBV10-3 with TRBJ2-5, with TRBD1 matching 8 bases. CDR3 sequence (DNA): TGTGCCATCAGTATCGGGACAGGCCTCCGGGAGACCCAGTACTTC. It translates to CAISIGTGLRETQYF.